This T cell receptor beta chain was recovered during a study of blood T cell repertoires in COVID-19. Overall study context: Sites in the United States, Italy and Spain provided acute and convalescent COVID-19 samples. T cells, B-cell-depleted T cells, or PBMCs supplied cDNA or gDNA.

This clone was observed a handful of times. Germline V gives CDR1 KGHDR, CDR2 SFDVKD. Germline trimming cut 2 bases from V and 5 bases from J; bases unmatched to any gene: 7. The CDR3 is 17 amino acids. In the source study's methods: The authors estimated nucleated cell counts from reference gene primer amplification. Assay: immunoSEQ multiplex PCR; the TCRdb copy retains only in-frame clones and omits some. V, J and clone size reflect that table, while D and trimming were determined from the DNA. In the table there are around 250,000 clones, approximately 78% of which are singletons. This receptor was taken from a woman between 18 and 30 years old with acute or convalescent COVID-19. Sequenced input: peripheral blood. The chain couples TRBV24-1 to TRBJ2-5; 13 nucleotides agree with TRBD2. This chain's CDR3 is CATSDWTSGSPGETQYF. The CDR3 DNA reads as TGTGCCACCAGTGATTGGACTAGCGGGAGCCCTGGGGAGACCCAGTACTTC.